A single sample gave rise to the 5 T cell receptor gamma chains below, sequenced in a study of Vδ1+ human thymocytes. Sequences come from RNA converted to cDNA by reverse transcription. Pooled V-gene forward primers with one constant-region reverse primer generated the CDR3 amplicons by multiplex PCR. TCRdb re-called clones from the multiplex PCR reads using CATT. There are 25,000 to 30,000 gamma-chain clones in the sample; around a fifth occur only once, and 1.5% to 2% lies in the top ten. Study-wide findings and caveats: In the thymus, TRG and TRD repertoires looked highly polyclonal with Gaussian CDR3 lengths.

No cognate antigen is known for these TCRs. Sequencing was carried out using Vdelta1+ gamma-delta thymocytes from the thymus. Subset in this sample: FACS-sorted CD3+ TCRalphabeta- TCRVdelta1+ TCRVdelta2- thymocytes. The receptors were sampled from a boy under three years old who had congenital heart surgery.

This clone was counted between two and nine times. This sample includes further DNA sequences coding for the same CDR3. The chain employs TRGV4 and TRGJ1 or TRGJ2. CDR1 EGSTGY and CDR2 YDSYTSSV come from the germline V gene. V lost 0 bases and J lost 4; bases outside the gene matches: 6. The CDR3 is made up of 14 amino acids. CDR3 region: CATWDGPHYYKKLF. DNA of the CDR3: TGTGCCACCTGGGATGGGCCGCACTATTATAAGAAACTCTTT.

This clone occurred a few times. A much larger clone is a single base away; this may be a read error. The same CDR3 also results from other DNA sequences found in this sample. The V gene is TRGV9, the J gene TRGJ1 or TRGJ2. Germline V lookup: CDR1 GITISATS, CDR2 ISYDGTV (reference sequence). The length of the CDR3 is 12 residues. This CDR3 is CALWEVPYKKLF. CDR3 nucleotides: TGTGCCTTGTGGGAGGTGCCCTATAAGAAACTCTTC.

This clone was counted a few times. The rearrangement joins TRGV4 to TRGJ1 or TRGJ2. Unmatched junction bases numbered 16, after V lost 6 bases and J lost 5 bases. This CDR3 spans 15 amino acids. In germline, CDR1 is EGSTGY, CDR2 YDSYTSSV. For the CDR3, the DNA is TGTGCCACCTGGATTGACCTCTCTAGGGATTATAAGAAACTCTTT. It is translated as CATWIDLSRDYKKLF.

The genes are TRGV9 and TRGJ1 or TRGJ2. This CDR3 spans 14 amino acids. Per germline, CDR1 GITISATS and CDR2 ISYDGTV (reference sequence). The V and J ends lost 0 bases and 6 bases, in that order; junction bases with no gene match: 8. CDR3 amino acids: CALWEVRFCYKKLF. The CDR3 DNA reads as TGTGCCTTGTGGGAGGTGCGATTTTGTTATAAGAAACTCTTT.

This chain links TRGV9 with TRGJ1 or TRGJ2. J lost 3 bases, V lost 0 bases, and 8 bases had no gene match. CDR3 size: 15 residues. Germline V CDR1 and CDR2: GITISATS, ISYDGTV (reference sequence). The CDR3 sequence: CALWEVPGLYYKKLF. Here the CDR3 DNA reads TGTGCCTTGTGGGAGGTGCCGGGGCTTTATTATAAGAAACTCTTT.